The rows below give T cell receptor beta chains drawn from one sample of a study of immune evolution from preneoplasia to lung adenocarcinoma. Sequencing used immunoSEQ multiplex PCR; TCRdb keeps in-frame clones, though not all of them. The sample has 4,000 to 5,000 clones, about 86% seen once. Material: FFPE minimally invasive lung adenocarcinoma tissue. Receptor source: a person between 65 and 80 years old with lung adenocarcinoma. CDR3s include the opening cysteine and the closing phenylalanine or tryptophan. A D gene is named only where the DNA matches it firmly. Clone size appears in some rows only: once, few, many, or a class for an expanded clone.

V,J,length,size,D,CDR3,DNA
TRBV6-5,TRBJ2-7,14,.,TRBD1,CASSYIPGGYEQYF,TGTGCCAGCAGCTATATCCCAGGGGGCTACGAGCAGTACTTC
TRBV7-7,TRBJ2-2,13,.,.,CASSLGNTGELFF,TGTGCTAGCAGCTTAGGGAACACCGGGGAGCTGTTTTTT
TRBV13,TRBJ2-3,13,few,.,CASSPSQGDTQYF,TGTGCCAGCAGCCCGTCCCAGGGGGATACGCAGTATTTT
TRBV9,TRBJ1-1,15,.,.,CASAPGRGGGTEAFF,TGTGCCAGCGCGCCGGGGAGGGGTGGGGGCACTGAAGCTTTCTTT
TRBV5-4,TRBJ1-1,13,.,.,CASSLNAGTEAFF,TGTGCCAGCAGCCTGAATGCAGGGACTGAAGCTTTCTTT
TRBV5-5,TRBJ2-7,19,.,TRBD2,CASSSRVGRTSGSSREQYF,TGTGCCAGCAGCTCCAGGGTGGGACGTACTAGCGGGAGTTCTCGGGAGCAGTACTTC
TRBV7-2,TRBJ1-1,15,.,.,CASSPNTGWFLATFF,TGTGCCAGCAGCCCTAATACAGGGTGGTTCCTAGCGACTTTCTTT
TRBV20-1,TRBJ2-1,11,once,.,CSALLYNEQFF,TGCAGTGCCCTTCTTTACAATGAGCAGTTCTTC
TRBV27,TRBJ2-7,14,.,TRBD2,CASSRLAGAYEQYF,TGTGCCAGCAGCCGACTAGCTGGCGCCTACGAGCAGTACTTC
TRBV11-2,TRBJ1-6,15,.,.,CASSLGRGGNSPLHF,TGTGCCAGCAGCTTAGGACGCGGGGGTAATTCACCCCTCCACTTT
TRBV30,TRBJ2-3,15,.,TRBD2,CAWSVLAYDTDTQYF,TGTGCCTGGAGTGTACTAGCGTACGACACAGATACGCAGTATTTT
TRBV6-1,TRBJ2-1,16,.,.,CASSEAFLSPYNEQFF,TGTGCCAGCAGTGAAGCCTTTTTGAGTCCGTACAATGAGCAGTTCTTC
TRBV4-2,TRBJ1-5,14,.,.,CASSHLGANQPQHF,TGTGCCAGCAGCCACCTCGGGGCCAATCAGCCCCAGCATTTT
TRBV20-1,TRBJ2-3,11,.,.,CSGRKTDTQYF,TGCAGTGGAAGGAAAACAGATACGCAGTATTTT